These 26 T cell receptor beta chains were sequenced from one sample in a study of post-analysis software for immune sequencing data. Notes on the study in general: Comparison of patients with controls showed five TRBV segments more frequent in patients, TRBV5-6, TRBV5-1 and TRBV20-1 among them.

The antigens for these receptors are not known. Unique-molecular-identifier-tagged TCR beta cDNA libraries were used. TCRdb re-called the PCR reads with MiXCR, one entry per CDR3 protein. Of about 680,000 distinct CDR3 sequences listed, more than 50% are singletons. Material: blood. The receptors derive from a girl aged 2 to 10 with multiple sclerosis.

The V call is TRBV29-1, the J call TRBJ2-7; D may be TRBD2 (6 bases). Trimming left V 0 bases short and J 2 bases short, with 14 bases between. The germline V gene encodes CDR1 SQVTM and CDR2 ANQGSEA. The CDR3 runs to 15 residues. In DNA form, the CDR3 reads TGCAGCGTTGAAGATTCGCGGGAACGCACCTACGAGCAGTACTTC. It encodes CSVEDSRERTYEQYF.

In this sample, this clonotype turned up a few times. The chain recombines TRBV5-5 with TRBJ2-7; TRBD1 matches at 11 bases. CDR3 length equals 15 residues. Germline loops: CDR1 SGHKS, CDR2 YYEKEE (reference sequence). With V trimmed by 4 bases and J by 4 bases, 7 bases remained unmatched. The CDR3 DNA is TGTGCCAGCAGCCCCCGGACAGGGGGCGGATACGAGCAGTACTTC. Amino acids: CASSPRTGGGYEQYF.

The rearrangement links TRBV7-2 to TRBJ2-1; TRBD2 matches 11 bases. This CDR3 region has 15 residues. V was pared by 1 base and J by 11 bases, with 7 bases of the junction left unmatched. Germline CDR1 SGHTA, CDR2 FQGNSA. As DNA, the CDR3 is TGTGCCAGCAGCTTAGGGGTAGCGGGGGGGTTTCAGCAGTTCTTC. Translated, it gives CASSLGVAGGFQQFF.

The V gene is TRBV7-8, the J gene TRBJ2-7; D is unresolved. V dropped 2 bases and J dropped 4 bases, with 6 bases sitting between them. Germline values: CDR1 SGHVS, CDR2 FQNEAQ. This CDR3 comprises 12 residues. The chain's CDR3 is CASSLLLYEQYF. CDR3 nucleotide sequence: TGTGCCAGCAGCTTACTACTTTACGAGCAGTACTTC.

V and J are TRBV5-1 and TRBJ2-1; the D call may be TRBD1 or TRBD2 (6 bases each). CDR1 is SGHRS, CDR2 YFSETQ, per germline. This CDR3 is 15 amino acids long. The V gene lost 5 bases and the J gene lost 2 bases, with 14 bases spanning the gap. CDR3 in amino acids: CASRGTGRPYNEQFF. The DNA for the CDR3 is TGCGCCAGCAGGGGAACAGGGAGGCCCTACAATGAGCAGTTCTTC.

V usage is TRBV7-8 and J usage is TRBJ2-4, with 7 bases lining up with TRBD1. The CDR3 length is 14 residues. The V gene end was trimmed by 4 bases and the J gene end by 8 bases; junction bases not matched to a gene: 8. Germline loops: CDR1 SGHVS, CDR2 FQNEAQ. The DNA for the CDR3 is TGTGCCAGCAGCTCGCAGGGGGTGGCGGACATTCAGTACTTC. Translated, it gives CASSSQGVADIQYF.

J is TRBJ2-7 and V is TRBV12-3 or TRBV12-4, with 12 bases lining up with TRBD2. The CDR3 consists of 16 residues. The junction had 7 bases not matched to a gene; V was cut back by 4 bases and J by 3 bases. The CDR3 here is CASSSSSGGGYYEQYF. CDR3 nucleotides: TGTGCCAGCAGTTCCTCTAGCGGGGGGGGATACTACGAGCAGTACTTC.

In the case of this clonotype: The conserved phenylalanine or tryptophan is not found at the CDR3 terminus, so this likely reflects a read error. The rearrangement links TRBV24-1 to TRBJ2-5; a weak D match, TRBD1 (6 bases). V gave up 3 bases and J gave up 0 bases, with 10 bases separating them. The CDR3 is made up of 15 amino acids. Germline V gene lookup returns CDR1 KGHDR and CDR2 SFDVKD. CDR3 sequence: CATSDGQRYQETQYV. Written as DNA, the CDR3 is TGTGCCACCAGTGATGGACAGAGGTACCAAGAGACCCAGTACGTC.

The rearrangement joins TRBV4-1 to TRBJ2-5, with D possibly TRBD1 on 5 matching bases. Trimming removed 3 bases at V and 0 bases at J, with 11 bases between. The CDR3 has 15 residues. Germline CDR1 MGHRA, CDR2 YSYEKL. CDR3 region: CASSQGRVYQETQYF. The CDR3 region has the DNA TGCGCCAGCAGCCAGGGCAGGGTGTACCAAGAGACCCAGTACTTC.

This rearrangement joins TRBV6-1 to TRBJ2-5, with 9 bases lining up with TRBD2. The CDR3 sequence is 16 residues long. Germline CDR1 reads MNHNS; CDR2 reads SASEGT. The V and J ends lost 3 bases and 4 bases, in that order; junction bases with no gene match: 9. DNA of the CDR3: TGTGCCAGCAGTGACCGCGGGAGGGGGAGTGGAGAGACCCAGTACTTC. Amino acids: CASSDRGRGSGETQYF.

This chain links TRBV11-2 with TRBJ2-3; possible D gene TRBD2, 5 bases. The germline gives CDR1 SGHAT, CDR2 FQNNGV. The CDR3 is 14 amino acids. Trimming cost V 1 base and J 4 bases, with 9 bases left between them. The CDR3: CASSLAGMADTQYF. In DNA, the CDR3 is TGTGCCAGCAGCTTAGCCGGGATGGCAGATACGCAGTATTTT.

V gene TRBV7-9 combines with J gene TRBJ2-1; 10 bases agree with TRBD2. Per germline, CDR1 SEHNR and CDR2 FQNEAQ (reference sequence). This CDR3 comprises 20 residues. The junction had 22 bases not matched to a gene; V was cut back by 3 bases and J by 8 bases. The CDR3 nucleotides read TGTGCCAGCAGCTTCATAGAGTCCCCGGGCTCTAGCGGGAGTAGGTATGAGCAGTTCTTC. Amino acid sequence: CASSFIESPGSSGSRYEQFF.

CDR3 DNA: TGCAGCGTTACAGGGCCAGATACGAACACCGGGGAGCTGTTTTTT. Translated: CSVTGPDTNTGELFF. The chain links TRBV29-1 to TRBJ2-2; D possibly corresponds to TRBD1 (6 bases). Germline V lookup: CDR1 SQVTM, CDR2 ANQGSEA. CDR3 length: 15 amino acids. Trimming pared 5 bases from V and 0 bases from J, leaving 13 bases between.

This clonotype was observed once. The chain recombines TRBV3-1 with TRBJ2-5; D ambiguous. Trimming stripped 2 bases from V and 5 bases from J, with 12 bases between. Per germline, CDR1 LGHDT and CDR2 YNNKEL (reference sequence). The CDR3 has 14 residues. CDR3 DNA: TGTGCCAGCAGCCAATCCCAGTCGGCTGAGACCCAGTACTTC. Translating it yields CASSQSQSAETQYF.

This clonotype was detected a few times. The chain recombines TRBV7-2 with TRBJ2-7; D call uncertain. The germline V gene has CDR1 SGHTA and CDR2 FQGNSA. The CDR3 contains 14 residues. V was cut by 1 base and J by 0 bases, with 7 bases left in between. In nucleotides, the CDR3 is TGTGCCAGCAGCTTAGGCGGTTACTCCTACGAGCAGTACTTC. It specifies CASSLGGYSYEQYF.

The gene calls are TRBV12-3 or TRBV12-4 and TRBJ2-7; 9 positions agree with TRBD2. Trimming removed 6 bases from V and 2 bases from J; junction bases left unmatched: 5. The CDR3 contains 14 residues. CDR3 nucleotide sequence: TGTGCCAGCAGACATAGCGGGGGCACCTACGAGCAGTACTTC. Protein sequence: CASRHSGGTYEQYF.

The gene calls are TRBV20-1 and TRBJ1-1; possibly TRBD1 for D (5 bases). Germline V gene data show CDR1 as DFQATT and CDR2 as SNEGSKA (reference sequence). Trimming pared 5 bases from V and 0 bases from J, leaving 13 bases between. This CDR3 comprises 14 residues. CDR3 bases: TGCAGTGCTTATAGCGGGGCAATGAACACTGAAGCTTTCTTT. It is translated as CSAYSGAMNTEAFF.

The rearrangement uses TRBV5-1 and TRBJ1-6; 8 bases align to TRBD1. The length of the CDR3 is 14 residues. The V and J ends lost 4 bases and 7 bases, in that order; junction bases with no gene match: 4. CDR1 SGHRS and CDR2 YFSETQ come from the germline V gene. The CDR3 bases are TGCGCCAGCAGCCCGACAGGGGAGAATTCACCCCTCCACTTT. Its protein is CASSPTGENSPLHF.

This chain links TRBV11-2 with TRBJ2-5; TRBD2 agrees at 12 bases. The V gene's germline CDR1 is SGHAT and CDR2 FQNNGV. J was trimmed by 6 bases and V by 5 bases; bases with no gene match: 13. This CDR3 is built from 17 residues. In DNA form, the CDR3 reads TGTGCCAGCAGCAGGGCCCCTAGCGGGGGGGCCTCAAAGACCCAGTACTTC. Protein sequence: CASSRAPSGGASKTQYF.

The genes are TRBV5-1 and TRBJ2-5; D might be TRBD2 (5 bases). Germline CDR1 and CDR2: SGHRS and YFSETQ. The CDR3 totals 17 residues. V shed 1 base and J shed 1 base, with 17 bases lying between them. The CDR3 bases are TGCGCCAGCAGCTTGTGGGGTGGTGGGGAGTTCCAAGAGACCCAGTACTTC. This gives the protein CASSLWGGGEFQETQYF.

The J gene is TRBJ2-3, the V gene TRBV7-2, with D possibly matching TRBD1 (6 bases). V shed 5 bases and J shed 4 bases, with 13 bases lying between them. The CDR3 is 14 amino acids. Germline CDR1 is SGHTA and CDR2 is FQGNSA. The CDR3: CASSPGARPDTQYF. The CDR3 DNA reads TGTGCCAGCAGCCCAGGGGCCAGGCCAGATACGCAGTATTTT.

Only one count was recorded for this clonotype. Its ends do not fully match the called genes, so a read error is possible. The chain combines TRBV5-1 with TRBJ2-7, with 9 bases matching TRBD1. There are 12 residues in the CDR3. Germline assignment: CDR1 SGHRS and CDR2 YFSETQ. The CDR3 reads CTSSRDREGQYF. The CDR3 nucleotides read TGCACCAGCAGCCGGGACAGGGAAGGGCAGTACTTC.

This clonotype was counted only a few times. The chain links TRBV7-9 to TRBJ2-7, with unresolved D. With the DNA end fitting TRBJ2-5 better, the J assignment may be wrong. Germline CDR1 reads SEHNR; CDR2 reads FQNEAQ (reference sequence). The CDR3 runs to 12 residues. The CDR3 bases are TGTGCCAGCAGCTTAGCGTACGAGACCCAGTACTTC. Residues: CASSLAYETQYF.

This clonotype was seen once. V is TRBV20-1 and J is TRBJ1-2; a possible D gene is TRBD1 (5 bases). The CDR3 spans 14 residues. The germline gives CDR1 DFQATT, CDR2 SNEGSKA (reference sequence). The V gene lost 5 bases and the J gene lost 8 bases, with 21 bases spanning the gap. CDR3 region: CSAPSLDTPGGYTF. The CDR3 bases are TGCAGTGCTCCCTCCCTAGATACTCCAGGGGGCTACACCTTC.

CDR3 DNA sequence: TGTGCCAGCAGGGGGACTAGCGAAAGTGAGCAGTTCTTC. This gives the protein CASRGTSESEQFF. The chain recombines TRBV6-6 with TRBJ2-1; 10 bases match TRBD2. CDR1 and CDR2 from the germline V gene are MNHNY and SVGAGI (reference sequence). Trimming removed 6 bases from V and 9 bases from J; junction bases left unmatched: 5. This CDR3 has 13 residues.

V usage is TRBV24-1 and J usage is TRBJ2-1, with 10 nucleotides matching TRBD2. The V and J ends lost 5 bases and 6 bases, in that order; junction bases with no gene match: 9. The CDR3 length is 16 residues. Germline CDR1 is KGHDR and CDR2 is SFDVKD. The CDR3 protein is CATSGASSGSSNEQFF. The DNA for the CDR3 is TGTGCCACCAGTGGAGCCTCTAGCGGGAGTTCCAATGAGCAGTTCTTC.